Listed below are T cell receptor beta chains from one sample, sequenced in a study of cytomegalovirus exposure and HLA in healthy donors. Repertoires were generated with immunoSEQ multiplex PCR, while TCRdb's copy carries only in-frame clones and drops some. The sample lists some 130,000 clones; 80% to 85% were seen once. The source material was PBMCs. The receptors stem from a human donor in good health. Both conserved end residues are part of each CDR3. A D gene is named only where the DNA matches it firmly. Rows give clone size only sometimes, using once, few, many, or a class for an expanded clone.

>TRBV4-2|TRBJ1-2|once|NA
TGTGCCAGCAGCCAAGAAGGGGCCCAGGTCGGCTACACCTTC
CASSQEGAQVGYTF
>TRBV2|TRBJ1-5|NA|TRBD1
TGTGCCAGCAGTCGGGACAGGGGAATCCGTCAGCCCCAGCATTTT
CASSRDRGIRQPQHF
>TRBV5-1|TRBJ2-2|once|NA
TGCGCCAGCAGCTTGGACAGAACGAACACCGGGGAGCTGTTTTTT
CASSLDRTNTGELFF
>TRBV29-1|TRBJ1-2|NA|TRBD1
TGCAGCGTTCGGACAGGGGGCGACTATGGCTACACCTTC
CSVRTGGDYGYTF
>TRBV6-5|TRBJ1-3|NA|NA
TGTGCCAGCAGTTATTCGGGCACCATATATTTT
CASSYSGTIYF
>TRBV13|TRBJ2-2|NA|TRBD2
TGTGCCAGCAGCTGGACGACTAGCGGGGTTACGGCCGGGGAGCTGTTTTTT
CASSWTTSGVTAGELFF
>TRBV7-9|TRBJ2-1|once|NA
TGTTCCAGCAGCTTCTATGTGGATGAGCAGTTCTTC
CSSSFYVDEQFF
>TRBV18|TRBJ1-1|NA|NA
TGTGCCAGCTCAGGGGAGGGGCGCAACCCTGAAGCTTTCTTT
CASSGEGRNPEAFF
>TRBV27|TRBJ2-7|NA|TRBD1
TGTGCCAGCAGTCTTCACAGGGGCTCCTACGAGCAGTACTTC
CASSLHRGSYEQYF
>TRBV27|TRBJ2-7|once|TRBD1
TGTGCCAGCAGTCCAACACAGGGGACGCTCTTGTACGAGCAGTACTTC
CASSPTQGTLLYEQYF
>TRBV5-1|TRBJ1-6|NA|NA
TGCGCCAGCATAACGAGACACTATAATTCACCCCTCCACTTT
CASITRHYNSPLHF
>TRBV11-2|TRBJ1-5|once|NA
TGTGCCAGCAGCCTAGCAGGAGGACAGCCCCAGCATTTT
CASSLAGGQPQHF
>TRBV7-2|TRBJ2-5|NA|TRBD2
TGTGTCAGCAGCTTTCTAGCGGGAGTAGAGACCCAGTACTTC
CVSSFLAGVETQYF
>TRBV6-1|TRBJ1-6|NA|TRBD1
TGTGCCAGCAGGGGACAGGGGAATTCACCCCTCCACTTT
CASRGQGNSPLHF
>TRBV4-1|TRBJ2-3|NA|NA
TGCGCCAGCAGCCAAGATAGGGACACTCTAAGGGTAGATACGCAGTATTTT
CASSQDRDTLRVDTQYF
>TRBV7-9|TRBJ2-5|NA|TRBD2
TGTGCCAGCAGCCCTCCCGGGACTACTCAAGAGACCCAGTACTTC
CASSPPGTTQETQYF
>TRBV5-8|TRBJ2-7|few|NA
TGTGCCAGCAGCTGGGGGCAGAGGGGCATTAAATTTGAGCAGTACTTC
CASSWGQRGIKFEQYF
>TRBV9|TRBJ2-2|NA|TRBD1
TGTGCCAGCAGCGCAGGGGGCCTTACCTACGGCACCGGGGAGCTGTTTTTT
CASSAGGLTYGTGELFF
>TRBV11-2|TRBJ2-1|NA|NA
TGTGCCAGCAGCTTCCGCGGACTTGGGCTGGATGAGCAGTTCTTC
CASSFRGLGLDEQFF
>TRBV7-3|TRBJ1-1|NA|NA
TGTGCCAGCAGCTCATCACAGGGTTTTAGCACTGAAGCTTTCTTT
CASSSSQGFSTEAFF
>TRBV5-1|TRBJ2-2|NA|TRBD2
TGCGCCAGCAGCCCGCGACTAGCGGGGGGATCTAAACTCGCGAACACCGGGGAGCTGTTTTTT
CASSPRLAGGSKLANTGELFF
>TRBV4-1|TRBJ1-2|NA|TRBD1
TGCGCCAGCAGCCAGGGACCGGGACAGCGGACGGGCTACACCTTC
CASSQGPGQRTGYTF
>TRBV4-1|TRBJ1-1|few|TRBD1
TGCGCCAGCAGCCAAAGTGCAGGGGGAAAAGCTTTCTTT
CASSQSAGGKAFF
>TRBV6-1|TRBJ2-5|NA|NA
TGTGCCAGCAGTGAACTGGGGGGGACCCAGTACTTC
CASSELGGTQYF
>TRBV6-6|TRBJ1-3|NA|TRBD1
TGTGCCAGCAGGTCCGGGACAGTCTCTGGAAACACCATATATTTT
CASRSGTVSGNTIYF
>TRBV6-5|TRBJ1-3|NA|TRBD1
TGTGCCAGCAGGAACAGGGGAGCAGGCACCATATATTTT
CASRNRGAGTIYF
>TRBV5-4|TRBJ2-7|NA|NA
TGTGCCAGCAGCTTGTCCCAGGGTGGATTCTACGAGCAGTACTTC
CASSLSQGGFYEQYF
>TRBV6-4|TRBJ2-5|NA|TRBD2
TGTGCCAGCAGCCGTATAGCGGGGGGCCAAGAGACCCAGTACTTC
CASSRIAGGQETQYF
>TRBV5-3|TRBJ1-1|NA|TRBD1
TGTGCCAGTAAGGACAGGACCCTCCATTTGGACGCTGAAGCTTTCTTT
CASKDRTLHLDAEAFF
>TRBV9|TRBJ1-1|NA|NA
TGTGCCAGCAGCGCCGGCACTGAAGCTTTCTTT
CASSAGTEAFF
>TRBV5-1|TRBJ2-1|NA|NA
TGCGCCAGCAGCCCGGATCGACTAGAGCCTTACAATGAGCAGTTCTTC
CASSPDRLEPYNEQFF
>TRBV5-1|TRBJ2-7|NA|TRBD2
TGCGCCAGCAGCTTGGAGGGGCGGGGGGGCACGTACGAGCAGTACTTC
CASSLEGRGGTYEQYF
>TRBV6-1|TRBJ2-1|NA|TRBD2
TGTGCCAGCATATGGACTAGCGGGGGACCAGAGCAGTTCTTC
CASIWTSGGPEQFF
>TRBV5-1|TRBJ2-1|NA|TRBD1
TGCGCCAGCAGCTTGGCTGGGACAGACAATGAGCAGTTCTTC
CASSLAGTDNEQFF
>TRBV9|TRBJ1-1|NA|NA
TGTGCCAGCAGCGTAGGATCAGGGCACACTGAAGCTTTCTTT
CASSVGSGHTEAFF
>TRBV27|TRBJ1-4|NA|NA
TGTGCCAGCAGCATTCGCCCGCGTGAAAAACTGTTTTTT
CASSIRPREKLFF
>TRBV6-5|TRBJ1-4|NA|NA
TGTGCCAGCAGTAACGGTGGGGACTGGTTTTTT
CASSNGGDWFF
>TRBV7-8|TRBJ1-2|NA|NA
TGTGCCAGCAGCCTGAGGGAGTCTGGCTACACCTTC
CASSLRESGYTF
>TRBV18|TRBJ1-6|NA|TRBD1
TGTGCCAGCTCACGACAGGGGCTCTCACCCCTCCACTTT
CASSRQGLSPLHF
>TRBV6-6|TRBJ1-6|few|NA
TGTGCCAGCAGTCCGGACAGCCCCTATAATTCACCCCTCCACTTT
CASSPDSPYNSPLHF
>TRBV7-7|TRBJ1-1|NA|TRBD1
TGTGCTAGCAGCTCTGGGACAGGGGGTAAAGCTTTCTTT
CASSSGTGGKAFF
>TRBV27|TRBJ1-1|few|NA
TGTGCCAGCAGACCACATTTTACCGCTGAAGCTTTCTTT
CASRPHFTAEAFF
>TRBV6-6|TRBJ1-1|few|NA
TGTGCCAGCAGTTACTCTACCGGGGGGACTGAAGCTTTCTTT
CASSYSTGGTEAFF
>TRBV4-1|TRBJ1-2|once|NA
TGCGCCAGCAGCCCTTGGACAGAATCTCTGATCTATGGCTACACCTTC
CASSPWTESLIYGYTF
>TRBV5-1|TRBJ2-5|NA|TRBD1
TGCGCCAGCAGTTTCAAGGGACAGGGGTTCCAAGAGGCCCAGTACTTC
CASSFKGQGFQEAQYF
>TRBV5-1|TRBJ1-4|NA|NA
TGCGCCAGCAGCTTGGCCCCAGCAACTAATGAAAAACTGTTTTTT
CASSLAPATNEKLFF
>TRBV11-3|TRBJ2-5|NA|NA
TGTGCCAGCAGCTTAGATGGGCCCGCAGGGCGAGAGACCCAGTACTTC
CASSLDGPAGRETQYF
>TRBV6-6|TRBJ1-2|once|NA
TGTGCCAGCCAAGGACAGATCGGGTACACCTTC
CASQGQIGYTF
>TRBV12-5|TRBJ1-1|few|TRBD1
TGTGCTAGTGGTTGCCGGGGACAGATGAACACTGAAGCTTTCTTT
CASGCRGQMNTEAFF
>TRBV9|TRBJ2-5|few|TRBD2
TGTGCCAGCAGCGTAGGCGGGGGGGCCCAAGAGACCCAGTACTTC
CASSVGGGAQETQYF
>TRBV5-1|TRBJ2-2|NA|NA
TGCGCCAGCAGCCGGAGGGACACCGGGGAGCTGTTTTTT
CASSRRDTGELFF
>TRBV6-1|TRBJ2-7|NA|NA
TGTGCCAGCAGTGAGAGGATCCACCTTTTTCCCGAGCAGTACTTC
CASSERIHLFPEQYF
>TRBV4-1|TRBJ2-2|NA|NA
TGCGCCAGCAGCCCCGAGATCGAGGGCGCGGTGGTGGGCACCGGGGAGCTGTTTTTT
CASSPEIEGAVVGTGELFF